This TCR beta chain was retrieved from a study of CD8+ T cells in alopecia areata. Study-wide results and limits: It was lesional scalp, especially alopecia totalis/universalis, that showed higher clonality than normal scalp.

Between the trimmed V and J ends, which lost 4 bases and 2 bases, there was a span of 10 bases. The CDR3 is made up of 14 amino acids. Germline CDR1 reads LNHNV; CDR2 reads YYDKDF (reference sequence). Treatment here: oral pan-JAK inhibitor, 5-10 mg twice daily. Peripheral blood, together with lesional scalp punch biopsies, was collected from alopecia areata patients. CD4+ and CD8+ T cells were sorted from PBMCs. Of note for this clone: What it recognizes is unknown.

Extraction of RNA preceded its reverse transcription into cDNA, which served as the sequencing template. Only in-frame clones appear in the TCRdb table, and some are missing; sequencing was by immunoSEQ multiplex PCR. The table includes 140,000 to 150,000 clones, 54% detected once. The chain joins TRBV15 to TRBJ2-3; TRBD2 might be the D (5 bases). The specimen was CD8+ T cells sorted from blood, collected at week 4, from a patient treated with tofacitinib. The TCR comes from a human donor with alopecia areata. The CDR3 spells CATSTLATTDTQYF. CDR3 in DNA: TGTGCCACCAGCACCCTAGCCACCACAGATACGCAGTATTTT.